These 3 T cell receptor beta chains were sequenced from one sample in a study of T cell responses to AZD1222 COVID-19 vaccine. Some clones are missing from TCRdb's copy, which holds only in-frame ones; the method was immunoSEQ multiplex PCR. The table includes 150,000 to 200,000 clones, 80% to 90% detected once. Sequencing used peripheral blood, obtained on day 0 of AZD1222 vaccination. The receptors come from an adult in good health.

The chain has TRBV30 and TRBJ2-1; 7 positions agree with TRBD2. This CDR3 is 15 amino acids long. Germline trimming cut 0 bases from V and 4 bases from J; bases unmatched to any gene: 6. Germline V gives CDR1 GTSNPN, CDR2 SVGIG (reference sequence). This chain's CDR3 is CAWSVYSGAYNEQFF. CDR3 bases: TGTGCCTGGAGTGTATACAGCGGGGCGTACAATGAGCAGTTCTTC.

The chain recombines TRBV3-1 (or the pseudogene TRBV3-2) with TRBJ1-1; 7 bases match TRBD1. The CDR3 loop spans 14 amino acids. V gave up 1 base and J gave up 5 bases; unmatched junction bases: 4. Germline V gene sequence: CDR1 LGHDT, CDR2 YNNKEL (reference sequence). In DNA, the CDR3 is TGTGCCAGCAGCCAAGGGCCAGGGGGGACTGAAGCTTTCTTT. Encoded protein: CASSQGPGGTEAFF.

The V gene is TRBV7-6, the J gene TRBJ1-5; D gene unclear. The CDR3 is made up of 14 amino acids. CDR1 and CDR2 (germline): SGHVS, FNYEAQ. The V end lost 1 base, the J end lost 6 bases, and 10 bases lay between the germline ends. CDR3 nucleotide sequence: TGTGCCAGCAGCTTAGGGACCAGAGCTCAGCCCCAGCATTTT. Translation gives CASSLGTRAQPQHF.